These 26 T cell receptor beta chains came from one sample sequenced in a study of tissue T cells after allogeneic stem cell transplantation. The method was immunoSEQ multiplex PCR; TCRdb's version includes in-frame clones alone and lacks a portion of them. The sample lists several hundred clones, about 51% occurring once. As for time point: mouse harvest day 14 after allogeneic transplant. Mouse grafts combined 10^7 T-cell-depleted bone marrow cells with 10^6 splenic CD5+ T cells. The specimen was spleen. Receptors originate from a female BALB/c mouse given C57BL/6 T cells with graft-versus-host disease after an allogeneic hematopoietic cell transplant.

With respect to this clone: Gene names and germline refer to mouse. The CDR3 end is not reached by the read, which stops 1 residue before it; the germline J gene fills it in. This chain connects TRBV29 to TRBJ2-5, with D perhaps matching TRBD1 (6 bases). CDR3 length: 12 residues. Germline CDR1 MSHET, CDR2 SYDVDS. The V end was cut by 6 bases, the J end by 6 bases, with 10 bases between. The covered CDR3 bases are TGTGCTAGCAGCTCAGGGGTGGACACCCAGTAC. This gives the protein CASSSGVDTQY. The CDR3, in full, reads CASSSGVDTQYF.

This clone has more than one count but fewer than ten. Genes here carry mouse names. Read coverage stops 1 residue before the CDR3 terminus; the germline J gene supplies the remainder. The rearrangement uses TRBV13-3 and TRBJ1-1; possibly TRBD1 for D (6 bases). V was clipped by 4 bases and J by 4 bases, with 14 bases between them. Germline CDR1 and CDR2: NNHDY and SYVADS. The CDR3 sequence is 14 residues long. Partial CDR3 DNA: TGTGCCAGCAGTAGGGGGGGCGCCGGCACAGAAGTCTTC. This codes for CASSRGGAGTEVF. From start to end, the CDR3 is CASSRGGAGTEVFF.

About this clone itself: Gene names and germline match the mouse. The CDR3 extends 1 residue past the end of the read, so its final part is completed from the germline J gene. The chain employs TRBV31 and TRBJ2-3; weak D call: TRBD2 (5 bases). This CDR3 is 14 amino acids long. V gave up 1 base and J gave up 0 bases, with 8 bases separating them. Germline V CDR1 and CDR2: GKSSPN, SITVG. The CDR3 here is CAWSPGISAETLYF. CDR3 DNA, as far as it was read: TGTGCCTGGAGTCCTGGGATTAGTGCAGAAACGCTGTAT.

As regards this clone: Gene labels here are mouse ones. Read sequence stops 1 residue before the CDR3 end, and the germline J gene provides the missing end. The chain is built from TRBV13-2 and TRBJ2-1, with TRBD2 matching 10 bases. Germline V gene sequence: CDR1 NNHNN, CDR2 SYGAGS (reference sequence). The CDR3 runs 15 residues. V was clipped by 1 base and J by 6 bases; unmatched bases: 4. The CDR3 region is CASGDWDWGLAEQFF. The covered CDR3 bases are TGTGCCAGCGGTGATTGGGACTGGGGTCTTGCTGAGCAGTTC.

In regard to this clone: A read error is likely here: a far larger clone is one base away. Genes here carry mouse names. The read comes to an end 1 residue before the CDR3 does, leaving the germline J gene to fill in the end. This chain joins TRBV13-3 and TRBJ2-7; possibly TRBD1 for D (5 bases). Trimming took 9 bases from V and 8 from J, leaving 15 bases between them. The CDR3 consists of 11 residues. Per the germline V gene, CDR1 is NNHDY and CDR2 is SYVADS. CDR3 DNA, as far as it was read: TGTGCCACAGAAGGGGTTTATCAACAGTAC. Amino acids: CATEGVYQQY. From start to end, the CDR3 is CATEGVYQQYF.

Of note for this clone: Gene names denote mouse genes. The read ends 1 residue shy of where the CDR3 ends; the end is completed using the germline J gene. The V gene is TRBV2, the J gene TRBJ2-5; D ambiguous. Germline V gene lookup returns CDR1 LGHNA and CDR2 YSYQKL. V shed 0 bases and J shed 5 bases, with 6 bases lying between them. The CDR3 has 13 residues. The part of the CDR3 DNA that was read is TGTGCCAGCAGCCAAGATCCCGGAGACACCCAGTAC. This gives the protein CASSQDPGDTQY. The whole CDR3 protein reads CASSQDPGDTQYF.

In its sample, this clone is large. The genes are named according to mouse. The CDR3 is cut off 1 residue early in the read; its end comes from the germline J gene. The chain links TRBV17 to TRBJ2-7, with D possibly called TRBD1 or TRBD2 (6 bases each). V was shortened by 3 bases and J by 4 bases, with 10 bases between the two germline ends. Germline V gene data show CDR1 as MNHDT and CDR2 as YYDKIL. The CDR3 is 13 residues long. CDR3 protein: CASSSWGPYEQYF. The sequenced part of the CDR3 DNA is TGTGCTAGCAGTAGTTGGGGGCCGTATGAACAGTAC. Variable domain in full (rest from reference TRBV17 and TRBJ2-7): DTTVKQNPRYKLARVGKPVNLICSQTMNHDTMYWYQKKPNQAPKLLLFYYDKILNREADTFEKFQSSRPNNSFCSLYIGSAGLEYSAMYLCASSSWGPYEQYFGPGTRLTVL.

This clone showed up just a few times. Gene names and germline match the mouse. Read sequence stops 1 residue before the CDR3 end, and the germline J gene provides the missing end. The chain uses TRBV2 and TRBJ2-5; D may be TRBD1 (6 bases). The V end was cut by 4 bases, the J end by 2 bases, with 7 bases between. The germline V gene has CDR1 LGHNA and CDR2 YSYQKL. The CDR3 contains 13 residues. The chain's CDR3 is CASSRTVQDTQYF. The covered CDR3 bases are TGTGCCAGCAGCCGGACAGTCCAAGACACCCAGTAC.

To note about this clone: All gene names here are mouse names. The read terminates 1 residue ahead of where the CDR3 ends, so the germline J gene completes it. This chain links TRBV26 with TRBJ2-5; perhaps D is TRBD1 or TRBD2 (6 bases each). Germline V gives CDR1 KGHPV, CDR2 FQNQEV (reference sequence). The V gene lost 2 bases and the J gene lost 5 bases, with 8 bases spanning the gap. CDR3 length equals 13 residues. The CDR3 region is CASSLGGGDTQYF. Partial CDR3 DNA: TGTGCCAGCAGTCTGGGGGGCGGAGACACCCAGTAC. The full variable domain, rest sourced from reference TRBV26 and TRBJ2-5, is NSKVIQTPRYLVKGQGQKAKMRCIPEKGHPVVFWYQQNKNNEFKFLINFQNQEVLQQIDMTEKRFSAECPSNSPCSLEIQSSEAGDSALYLCASSLGGGDTQYFGPGTRLLVL.

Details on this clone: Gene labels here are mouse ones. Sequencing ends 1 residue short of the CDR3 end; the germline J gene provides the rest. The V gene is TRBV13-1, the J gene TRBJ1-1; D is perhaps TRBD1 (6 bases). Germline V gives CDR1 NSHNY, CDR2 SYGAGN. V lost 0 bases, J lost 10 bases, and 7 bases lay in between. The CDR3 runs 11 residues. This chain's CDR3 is CASSDGGRVFF. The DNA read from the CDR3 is TGTGCCAGCAGTGATGGGGGGCGAGTCTTC.

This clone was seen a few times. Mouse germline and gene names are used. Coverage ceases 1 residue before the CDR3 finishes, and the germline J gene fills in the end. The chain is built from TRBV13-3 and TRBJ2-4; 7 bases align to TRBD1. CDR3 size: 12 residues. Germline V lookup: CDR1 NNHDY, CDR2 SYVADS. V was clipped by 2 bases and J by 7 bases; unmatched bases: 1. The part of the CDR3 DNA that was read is TGTGCCAGCAGTGACCAGGGGGACACCTTGTAC. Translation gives CASSDQGDTLY. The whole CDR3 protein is CASSDQGDTLYF. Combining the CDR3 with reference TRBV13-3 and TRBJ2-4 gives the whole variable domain EAAVTQSPRSKVAVTGGKVTLSCHQTNNHDYMYWYRQDTGHGLRLIHYSYVADSTEKGDIPDGYKASRPSQENFSLILELASLSQTAVYFCASSDQGDTLYFGAGTRLSVL.

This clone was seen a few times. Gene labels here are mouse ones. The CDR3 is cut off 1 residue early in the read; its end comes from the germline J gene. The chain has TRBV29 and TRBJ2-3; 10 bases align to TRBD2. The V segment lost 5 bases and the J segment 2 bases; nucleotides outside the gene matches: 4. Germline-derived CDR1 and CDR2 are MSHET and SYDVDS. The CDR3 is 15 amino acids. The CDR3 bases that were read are TGTGCTAGCAGTCTGGACTGGGGGAATGCAGAAACGCTGTAT. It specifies CASSLDWGNAETLY. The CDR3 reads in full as CASSLDWGNAETLYF.

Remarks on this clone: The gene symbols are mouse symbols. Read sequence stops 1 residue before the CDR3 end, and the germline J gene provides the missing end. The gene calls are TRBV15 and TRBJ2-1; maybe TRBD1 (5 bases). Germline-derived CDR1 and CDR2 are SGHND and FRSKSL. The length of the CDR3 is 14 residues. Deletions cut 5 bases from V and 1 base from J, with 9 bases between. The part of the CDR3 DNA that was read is TGTGCCAGCAGTCCCGACAGAAACTATGCTGAGCAGTTC. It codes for CASSPDRNYAEQF. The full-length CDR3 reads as CASSPDRNYAEQFF.

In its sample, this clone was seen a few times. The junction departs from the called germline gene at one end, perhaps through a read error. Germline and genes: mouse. The chain's CDR3 is CGARDWGYEQYF. The DNA read from the CDR3 is TGTGGTGCGAGGGACTGGGGCTATGAACAGTAC. The chain uses TRBV20 and TRBJ2-7, with 10 bases fitting TRBD2. Read data end 1 residue before the CDR3 end; the end is taken from the germline J gene. The CDR3 loop spans 12 amino acids. Germline values: CDR1 GFQATS, CDR2 STVNSAI.

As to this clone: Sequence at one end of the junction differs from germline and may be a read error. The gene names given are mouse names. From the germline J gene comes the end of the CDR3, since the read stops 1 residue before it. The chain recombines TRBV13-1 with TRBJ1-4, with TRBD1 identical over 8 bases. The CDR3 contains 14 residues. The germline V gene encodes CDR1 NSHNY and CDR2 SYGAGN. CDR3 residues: CASGDRGSNERLFF. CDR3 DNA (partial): TGTGCCAGCGGTGACAGGGGTTCCAACGAAAGATTATTT.

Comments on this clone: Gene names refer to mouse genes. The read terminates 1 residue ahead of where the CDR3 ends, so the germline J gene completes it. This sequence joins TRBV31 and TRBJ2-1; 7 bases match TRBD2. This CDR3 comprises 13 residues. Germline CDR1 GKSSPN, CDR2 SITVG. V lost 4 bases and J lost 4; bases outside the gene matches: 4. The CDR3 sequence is CAWTVLGYAEQFF. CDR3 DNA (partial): TGTGCCTGGACAGTACTGGGGTATGCTGAGCAGTTC.

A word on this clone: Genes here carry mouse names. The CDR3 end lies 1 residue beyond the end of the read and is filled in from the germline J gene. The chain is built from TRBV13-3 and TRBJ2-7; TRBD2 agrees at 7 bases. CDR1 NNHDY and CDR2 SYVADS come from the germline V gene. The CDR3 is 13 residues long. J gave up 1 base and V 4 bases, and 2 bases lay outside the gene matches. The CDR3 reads CASSQGLSYEQYF. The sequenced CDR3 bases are TGTGCCAGCAGTCAGGGACTGTCCTATGAACAGTAC.

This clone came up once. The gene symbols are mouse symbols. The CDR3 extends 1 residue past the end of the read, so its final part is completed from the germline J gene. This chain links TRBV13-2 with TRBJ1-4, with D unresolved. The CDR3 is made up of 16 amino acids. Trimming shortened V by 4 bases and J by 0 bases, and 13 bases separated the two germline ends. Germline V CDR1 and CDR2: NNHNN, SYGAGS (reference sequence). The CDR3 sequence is CASGPPEGFSNERLFF. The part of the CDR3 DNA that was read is TGTGCCAGCGGTCCCCCGGAGGGATTTTCCAACGAAAGATTATTT.

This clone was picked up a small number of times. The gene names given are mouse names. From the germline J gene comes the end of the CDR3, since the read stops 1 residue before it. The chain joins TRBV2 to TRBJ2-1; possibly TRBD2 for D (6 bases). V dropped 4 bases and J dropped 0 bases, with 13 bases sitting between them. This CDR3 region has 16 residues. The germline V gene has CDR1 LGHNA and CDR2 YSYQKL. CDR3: CASSPRAGGNYAEQFF. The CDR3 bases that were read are TGTGCCAGCAGCCCCCGGGCGGGGGGTAACTATGCTGAGCAGTTC.

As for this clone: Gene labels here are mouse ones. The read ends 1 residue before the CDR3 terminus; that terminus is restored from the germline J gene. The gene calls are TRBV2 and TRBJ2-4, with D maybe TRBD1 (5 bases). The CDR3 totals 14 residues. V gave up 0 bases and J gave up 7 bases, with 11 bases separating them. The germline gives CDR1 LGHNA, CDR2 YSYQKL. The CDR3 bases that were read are TGTGCCAGCAGCCAAGATAGGGCCAGGGACACCTTGTAC. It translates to CASSQDRARDTLY. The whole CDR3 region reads CASSQDRARDTLYF.

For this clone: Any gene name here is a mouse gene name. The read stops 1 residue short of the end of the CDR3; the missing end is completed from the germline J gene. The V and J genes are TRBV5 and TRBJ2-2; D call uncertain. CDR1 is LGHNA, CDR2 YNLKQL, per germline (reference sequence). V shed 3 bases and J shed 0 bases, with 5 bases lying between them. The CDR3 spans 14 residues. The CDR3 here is CASSHAANTGQLYF. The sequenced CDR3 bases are TGTGCCAGCAGCCACGCAGCAAACACCGGGCAGCTCTAC.

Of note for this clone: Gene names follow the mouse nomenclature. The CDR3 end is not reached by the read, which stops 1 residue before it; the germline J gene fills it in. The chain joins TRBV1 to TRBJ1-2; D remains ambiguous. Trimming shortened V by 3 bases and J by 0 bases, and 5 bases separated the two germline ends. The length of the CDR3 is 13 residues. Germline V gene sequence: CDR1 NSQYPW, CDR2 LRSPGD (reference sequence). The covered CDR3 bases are TGCACCTGCAGTGCTCAGACAAACTCCGACTACACC. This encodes CTCSAQTNSDYT. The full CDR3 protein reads CTCSAQTNSDYTF.

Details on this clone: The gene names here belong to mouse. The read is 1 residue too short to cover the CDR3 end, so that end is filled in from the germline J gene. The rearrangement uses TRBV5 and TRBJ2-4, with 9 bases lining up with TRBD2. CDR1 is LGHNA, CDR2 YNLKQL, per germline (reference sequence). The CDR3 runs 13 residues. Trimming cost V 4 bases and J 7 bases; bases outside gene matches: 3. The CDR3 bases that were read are TGTGCCAGCAGCCCCCGGGACTGGGACACCTTGTAC. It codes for CASSPRDWDTLY. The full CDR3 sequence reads CASSPRDWDTLYF.

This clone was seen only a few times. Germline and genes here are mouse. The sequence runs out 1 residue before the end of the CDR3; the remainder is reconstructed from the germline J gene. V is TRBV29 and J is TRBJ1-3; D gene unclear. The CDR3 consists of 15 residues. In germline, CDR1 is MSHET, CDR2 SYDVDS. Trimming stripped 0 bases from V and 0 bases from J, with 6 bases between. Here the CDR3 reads CASSLSGSSGNTLYF. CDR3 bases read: TGTGCTAGCAGTTTATCCGGCAGTTCTGGAAATACGCTCTAT. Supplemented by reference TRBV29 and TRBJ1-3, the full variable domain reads DMKVTQMPRYLIKRMGENVLLECGQDMSHETMYWYRQDPGLGLQLIYISYDVDSNSEGDIPKGYRVSRKKREHFSLILDSAKTNQTSVYFCASSLSGSSGNTLYFGEGSRLIVV.

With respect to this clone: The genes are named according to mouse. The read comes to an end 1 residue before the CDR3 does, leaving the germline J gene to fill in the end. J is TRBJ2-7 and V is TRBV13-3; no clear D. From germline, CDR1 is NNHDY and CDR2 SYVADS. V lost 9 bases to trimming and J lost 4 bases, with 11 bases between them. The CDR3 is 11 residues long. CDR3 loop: CATEWLYEQYF. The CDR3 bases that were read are TGTGCCACAGAATGGCTTTATGAACAGTAC.

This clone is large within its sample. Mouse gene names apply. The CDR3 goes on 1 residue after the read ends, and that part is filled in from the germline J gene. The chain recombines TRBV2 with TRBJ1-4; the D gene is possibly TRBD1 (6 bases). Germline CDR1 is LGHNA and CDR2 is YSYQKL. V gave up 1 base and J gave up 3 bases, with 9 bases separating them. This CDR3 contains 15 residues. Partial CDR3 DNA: TGTGCCAGCAGCCAAGGTGGGACAACCAACGAAAGATTATTT. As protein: CASSQGGTTNERLF. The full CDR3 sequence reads CASSQGGTTNERLFF.